These 3 T cell receptor beta chains originate from one sample sequenced in a study of beta chain features in type 1 diabetes. Study-level results: TCRB CDR3s were moderately but significantly shorter in Type 1 diabetes patients in all four CD4+ subsets.

Expressed TCRB transcripts were sequenced, since all the RNA that had been isolated was reverse transcribed. TCRdb keeps only in-frame clones here, not all; method: immunoSEQ multiplex PCR. The repertoire consists of 250,000 to 300,000 clones, with about 24% occurring once and the leading ten covering more than 0.009%. For these TCRs, the target antigens are not known. Sequencing was done on a sample of naive CD4+ T cells from blood. All receptors come from a woman between 25 and 40 years old with type 1 diabetes.

Only a few counts were recorded for this clone. The chain joins TRBV30 to TRBJ2-7; 11 bases align to TRBD1. Unmatched junction bases numbered 12, after V lost 5 bases and J lost 6 bases. CDR3 length equals 15 residues. The germline V gene has CDR1 GTSNPN and CDR2 SVGIG (reference sequence). In nucleotides, the CDR3 is TGTGCCTGGGGTTGGACAGGGGGCTTAACAGGCGAGCAGTACTTC. Translating it yields CAWGWTGGLTGEQYF.

In this sample, this clone turned up a few times. The genes are TRBV6-6 and TRBJ2-7; D remains unclear. In germline, CDR1 is MNHNY, CDR2 SVGAGI (reference sequence). V was pared by 2 bases and J by 2 bases, with 7 bases between. This CDR3 region has 13 residues. CDR3 loop: CASSYELTYEQYF. The CDR3 DNA follows: TGTGCCAGCAGTTACGAGCTCACCTACGAGCAGTACTTC.

This clone occurred a few times. The chain has TRBV29-1 and TRBJ1-1, with no clear D. Germline V gene lookup returns CDR1 SQVTM and CDR2 ANQGSEA. This CDR3 region has 12 residues. The ends were cut back, 3 bases at V and 7 bases at J, with 12 bases in the middle. CDR3 coding DNA: TGCAGCGTTGAGCGCAAACTGAATGAAGCTTTCTTT. Translated: CSVERKLNEAFF.